The present TCR beta chain was sequenced within a study of OX40 agonist ivuxolimab in advanced cancers. For the study at large: Patients were dosed intravenously with ivuxolimab at 0.01 to 10 mg/kg every 2 weeks. Dose-escalation patients were diagnosed with hepatocellular carcinoma, melanoma, renal cell cancer or head and neck cancer.

The method was immunoSEQ multiplex PCR; TCRdb's version includes in-frame clones alone and lacks a portion of them. The table shows 50,000 to 70,000 clones, with 93% occurring only once. The TCR was taken from an adult with an advanced solid tumor such as melanoma, head and neck, liver or kidney cancer. The material sequenced was CD4+ or CD8+ T cells sorted from blood, taken in a trial of the OX40 agonist ivuxolimab.

The CDR3 loop reads CASKLPDPVGNQPQHF. CDR3 in DNA: TGTGCCAGCAAACTTCCCGACCCAGTAGGCAATCAGCCCCAGCATTTT. V is TRBV5-8 and J is TRBJ1-5; D not certain. This CDR3 is built from 16 residues. Germline V gene lookup returns CDR1 SGHTS and CDR2 YDEGEE. V lost 6 bases, J lost 2 bases, and 18 bases lay in between.